This T cell receptor beta chain stems from a study of blood T cell repertoires in COVID-19. For the study at large: The United States, Italy and Spain were the sources of the acute and convalescent COVID-19 samples.

Per the study methods: Reference gene primer amplification yielded estimated nucleated cell counts. Some clones are missing from TCRdb's copy, which holds only in-frame ones; the method was immunoSEQ multiplex PCR. V and J calls and clone size are given by that table; D and trimming were obtained from the DNA. This table holds fewer than 500,000 clones, around nine tenths found once. Those who participated ranged in age from roughly 18 to 100 years and resided in about two dozen US areas. The CDR3 loop spans 16 amino acids. CDR1 is KGHSH and CDR2 is LQKENI in the germline V gene. Between the trimmed V and J ends, which lost 6 bases and 0 bases, there was a span of 15 bases.

Sequenced sample: PBMCs or T cells enriched from blood (not recorded which). The sequence came from a woman in her 30s with acute COVID-19. The rearrangement uses TRBV18 and TRBJ1-5, with TRBD1 as a possible D gene (5 bases). CDR3 sequence: CASSPAGRNSNQPQHF. DNA for the CDR3: TGTGCCAGCTCGCCTGCGGGACGGAATAGCAATCAGCCCCAGCATTTT.